This entry features one T cell receptor beta chain sequence. Germline V lookup: CDR1 LNHNV, CDR2 YYDKDF (reference sequence). The CDR3 consists of 14 residues. V was trimmed by 3 bases and J by 4 bases, leaving 9 bases between them. This record comes from a study of blood T cell repertoires in COVID-19. Study background: Material from acute and convalescent COVID-19 was sourced from the United States, Italy and Spain.

Profiled with immunoSEQ multiplex PCR; TCRdb holds only in-frame clones, not every one. The sample records roughly 180,000 clones, roughly 83% being singletons. All enrollees were roughly 18 to 89 years old and from fewer than 25 US areas. The chain joins TRBV15 to TRBJ2-2; TRBD1 might be the D (6 bases). This receptor was identified in a woman aged 50 to 60 who had recovered from COVID-19. The specimen was PBMCs or T cells enriched from blood (not recorded which). CDR3 nucleotides: TGTGCCACCAGCAGTACAGGGACCACCGGGGAGCTGTTTTTT. It codes for CATSSTGTTGELFF.